This T cell receptor (beta chain) was profiled in a study of blood T cells in healthy people across ages. V was pared by 7 bases and J by 4 bases, with 12 bases between. The CDR3 is made up of 13 amino acids. CDR1 MNHNY and CDR2 SVGAGI come from the germline V gene (reference sequence). Note on this clonotype: What it binds is unknown.

Donor samples were obtained from healthy Caucasian individuals from Russia, aged roughly 6 to 90. A second PCR, run for about 7 to 11 cycles, used a sample-barcoded 5' primer plus a J-beta primer mix. From each sample, at least 2.5 million paired-end reads containing CDR3 were obtained. TCRdb reprocessed the 5' RACE reads via MiXCR and lists one record per CDR3 protein. This sample carries roughly 1,500,000 distinct CDR3 sequences, almost 35% of them seen once, and the ten largest clones take around 11%. Study-level findings and limits: It was not possible, with unsorted PBMCs, to conclusively compare naive and antigen-experienced cells. Shifts in expanded clonotypes may have been confounded by donor CMV status, which was unknown.

The origin of this receptor is a woman in her twenties or thirties in good health. This chain links TRBV6-6 with TRBJ2-3, with D maybe TRBD1 (6 bases). Sequenced: blood. The CDR3 sequence: CASNPTGPDTQYF. In DNA form, the CDR3 reads TGTGCCAGCAACCCCACAGGGCCAGATACGCAGTATTTT.